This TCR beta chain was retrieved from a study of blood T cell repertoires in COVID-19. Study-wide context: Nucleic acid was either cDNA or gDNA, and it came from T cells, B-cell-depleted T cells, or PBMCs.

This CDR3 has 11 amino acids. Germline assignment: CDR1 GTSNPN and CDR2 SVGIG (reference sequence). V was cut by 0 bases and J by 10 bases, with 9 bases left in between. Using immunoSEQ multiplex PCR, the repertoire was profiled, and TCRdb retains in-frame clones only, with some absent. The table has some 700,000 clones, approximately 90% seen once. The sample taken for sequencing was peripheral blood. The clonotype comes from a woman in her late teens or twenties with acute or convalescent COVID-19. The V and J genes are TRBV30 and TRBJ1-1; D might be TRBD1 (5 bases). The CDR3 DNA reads TGTGCCTGGAGTGTACAGGCAGCAGCTTTCTTT. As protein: CAWSVQAAAFF.